This T cell receptor beta chain was sequenced in a study of tumor-infiltrating lymphocytes in primary liver carcinoma. Whole-study context: Samples produced roughly 3.5 to 7.5 million productive TCRbeta reads, comparable across tissue types.

TCR beta cDNA was prepared out of around 460 ng total RNA by means of a constant-region primer. A slightly modified ARM-PCR protocol with three nested multiplex PCR rounds produced these TCR beta libraries. TRBV1-TRBV30 forward primers and a C-beta reverse primer were used in the first two PCR rounds, which each ran for approximately 9 cycles. TCRdb recomputed calls from the multiplex PCR reads with MiXCR, one row per CDR3 protein. This sample yields more than 150,000 distinct CDR3 sequences, of which over 50% are seen a single time; around 74% belongs to the top ten. Germline lookup yields CDR1 SQVTM and CDR2 ANQGSEA. CDR3 size: 15 residues. V was clipped by 3 bases and J by 15 bases; unmatched bases: 19. RNA was extracted from whole blood without cell sorting, alongside germline DNA. Peripheral blood, roughly 4.4 milliliters, was collected prior to surgery. About this clonotype: Its specificity is not known.

Study-wide findings and caveats: A significantly higher top-250-clone fraction was found in tumors than in blood (p = 0.039).

The TCR was taken from a man aged 35-49 years with primary liver carcinoma and hepatitis B virus infection. The chain joins TRBV29-1 to TRBJ2-1; 8 nucleotides match TRBD2. Sequencing used peripheral blood. This chain's CDR3 is CSVDGEDKTGTRGFF. Written as DNA, the CDR3 is TGCAGCGTTGATGGCGAGGACAAAACCGGGACTAGGGGGTTCTTC.